A selection of T cell receptor beta chains follows, all from one sample in a study of blood T cell repertoires in COVID-19. Measured with immunoSEQ multiplex PCR; TCRdb has only the in-frame clones, and not every one. Of about 50,000 clones in the sample, 86% were seen once. The sample comprised PBMCs or T cells enriched from blood (not recorded which). Source of these receptors: a woman in her 50s who had recovered from COVID-19. Both conserved end residues are part of each CDR3. The order of the fields is D gene, J gene, V gene, clone size, CDR3 DNA, CDR3 protein. A D gene is named only where the DNA matches it firmly. Size is omitted from some rows. Given values are once, few, many or a class for expanded clones.

- TRBJ1-1 TRBV6-5 - TGTGCCAGCACTCAAGGGAGGGCGCGAGGTCTTGAAGCTTTCTTT CASTQGRARGLEAFF
TRBD1 TRBJ1-1 TRBV6-6 - TGTGCCAGCAGTCAATTTATACGGACAGGGTCAAGGAGCACTGAAGCTTTCTTT CASSQFIRTGSRSTEAFF
TRBD1 TRBJ2-3 TRBV6-2/TRBV6-3 - TGTGCCAGCAGTCCACAAGGACGACCGGGACAGGGGAAGGATACGCAGTATTTT CASSPQGRPGQGKDTQYF
- TRBJ1-2 TRBV7-9 few TGTGCCAGCCAGGGAGGTAGCCAGTCCAGTACGGGCTACACCTTC CASQGGSQSSTGYTF
TRBD1 TRBJ2-1 TRBV5-1 - TGCGCCAGCAGACTTGTTTACAGGGGCCCCTACAATGAGCAGTTCTTC CASRLVYRGPYNEQFF
- TRBJ2-7 TRBV6-2/TRBV6-3 - TGTGCCAGCAGTTACTCGGGTGACACGGCTTGGTACGAGCAGTACTTC CASSYSGDTAWYEQYF
- TRBJ1-1 TRBV4-3 - TGCGCCAGCAGCCAACAGACAGCTAACACTGTGGGCACTGAAGCTTTCTTT CASSQQTANTVGTEAFF
TRBD2 TRBJ2-3 TRBV4-3 once TGCGCCAGCAGTAACCCCACTAGCGGTATAGATACGCAGTATTTT CASSNPTSGIDTQYF
TRBD1 TRBJ2-5 TRBV3-1/TRBV3-2 once TGTGCCAGCAGCCCGGACAGGGATGGACAAGAGACCCAGTACTTC CASSPDRDGQETQYF
TRBD1 TRBJ1-3 TRBV7-9 - TGTGCCAGCAGACGGGACAGGGACGGAAACACCATATATTTT CASRRDRDGNTIYF
- TRBJ1-3 TRBV7-2 few TGTGCCAGCAGCTCCCACGCGGACTCTGGAAACACCATATATTTT CASSSHADSGNTIYF
- TRBJ2-3 TRBV28 - TGTGCCAGCAGTTCCCCCTTTTCGGAGGATACGCAGTATTTT CASSSPFSEDTQYF
TRBD1 TRBJ1-5 TRBV7-9 - TGTGCCAGCAGCCTGACCGGGACAGGGGACGGCAATCAGCCCCAGCATTTT CASSLTGTGDGNQPQHF
- TRBJ1-1 TRBV18 - TGTGCCAGCTCACCAAGCGGGGGCCGCATGAACACTGAAGCTTTCTTT CASSPSGGRMNTEAFF
- TRBJ2-7 TRBV21-1 - TGTGCCAGCAGCGCCCCGGGCCGAACAGGGGACTACGAGCAGTACTTC CASSAPGRTGDYEQYF
TRBD2 TRBJ2-3 TRBV14 - TGTGCCAGCAGCCAAGTTCGCAGCGTGCTAGCGGCCTCTAGCACAGATACGCAGTATTTT CASSQVRSVLAASSTDTQYF
TRBD2 TRBJ2-3 TRBV9 - TGTGCCAGCAGCGTTTTTGCGGGGGGGATCACAGATACGCAGTATTTT CASSVFAGGITDTQYF
- TRBJ1-5 TRBV30 - TGTGCCTGGAACTCAGGGGACAATCAGCCCCAGCATTTT CAWNSGDNQPQHF
TRBD2 TRBJ2-5 TRBV10-3 - TGTGCCATCAGTGGTGGGACTAGCGGAATCTACCAAGAGACCCAGTACTTC CAISGGTSGIYQETQYF
TRBD1 TRBJ1-2 TRBV5-8 - TGTGCCAGCAGCCGACAGGGTGGGAACTATGGCTACACCTTC CASSRQGGNYGYTF
TRBD1 TRBJ1-1 TRBV4-3 - TGCGCCAGCAGCCCTGGACAGGGTATAGGTCGGGCTTTCTTT CASSPGQGIGRAFF
- TRBJ2-7 TRBV2 - TGTGCCAGCAGGAGCGGAGTGGACTACGAGCAGTACTTC CASRSGVDYEQYF
TRBD1 TRBJ2-1 TRBV11-2 - TGTGCCAGCAGCCTGGACAGGGGCAGGGAGCAGTTCTTC CASSLDRGREQFF
TRBD1 TRBJ1-5 TRBV30 - TGTGCCTGGAGTGACAGGGGATTTGAGAAACAGCCCCAGCATTTT CAWSDRGFEKQPQHF
- TRBJ1-4 TRBV4-3 once TGCGCCAGCAGCCCGAATTCAGGTACTGGCGAAAAACTGTTTTTT CASSPNSGTGEKLFF
TRBD2 TRBJ2-7 TRBV7-6 - TGTGCCAGCAGCTCCCACGACGGGGGGTCCTACGAGCAGTACTTC CASSSHDGGSYEQYF
TRBD2 TRBJ2-5 TRBV10-3 - TGTGCCACCGGACTAGCGGGAGAAGAGACCCAGTACTTC CATGLAGEETQYF
- TRBJ1-6 TRBV2 - TGTGCCAGCAGTGAACAGGGAACACCCCTCCACTTT CASSEQGTPLHF
TRBD1 TRBJ1-5 TRBV7-9 once TGTGCCAGCAGCTCCACCGGGACAGGGGTGGACGGCAATCAGCCCCAGCATTTT CASSSTGTGVDGNQPQHF
- TRBJ1-1 TRBV5-3 few TGTGCCAGAAGCAGGAACAGGGTGATGAACACTGAAGCTTTCTTT CARSRNRVMNTEAFF
TRBD1 TRBJ2-1 TRBV24-1 - TGTGCCACCAGTGACCGAACGGGACAGCCGGGCGATGAGCAGTTCTTC CATSDRTGQPGDEQFF
- TRBJ1-3 TRBV6-6 - TGTGCCAGCAGACGGGACAAACCCTCTGGAAACACCATATATTTT CASRRDKPSGNTIYF
TRBD1 TRBJ1-1 TRBV7-9 - TGTGCCAGCAGACAAGACAGGGCCCCACGGGGGAACACTGAAGCTTTCTTT CASRQDRAPRGNTEAFF
- TRBJ2-2 TRBV5-1 - TGCGCCAGCAGCCCGGGTGATCACACCGGGGAGCTGTTTTTT CASSPGDHTGELFF
TRBD2 TRBJ2-1 TRBV27 - TGTGCCAGCAGTCCAAGACTAGCGGGAGATGGTAGGGATGAGCAGTTCTTC CASSPRLAGDGRDEQFF
- TRBJ2-7 TRBV7-9 - TGTGCCAGCAGCTTGGCGGGCACTGACTACGAGCAGTACTTC CASSLAGTDYEQYF
TRBD2 TRBJ2-3 TRBV24-1 - TGTGCCACCAGTGATCGGACTAGCGGGACCCAAAGCACAGATACGCAGTATTTT CATSDRTSGTQSTDTQYF
- TRBJ2-1 TRBV5-4 - TGTGCCAGCAGCCTTCCGGAGAACTACAATGAGCAGTTCTTC CASSLPENYNEQFF
- TRBJ2-1 TRBV27 - TGTGCCAGCAGTTTAACCCATCCGGGGTCCTCCTACAATGAGCAGTTCTTC CASSLTHPGSSYNEQFF
- TRBJ1-4 TRBV3-1/TRBV3-2 - TGTGCCAGCAGCCAAGCGGCAGGGCCTAATGAAAAACTGTTTTTT CASSQAAGPNEKLFF
- TRBJ1-1 TRBV5-4 - TGTGCCAGCAGCCCCCGACAGGTCGGAGGCACTGAAGCTTTCTTT CASSPRQVGGTEAFF
- TRBJ1-6 TRBV7-2 - TGTGCCAGCAGCCATCAGCTTAGGGGTCCGGCAGGCGTAAATTCACCCCTCCACTTT CASSHQLRGPAGVNSPLHF
TRBD2 TRBJ2-5 TRBV11-2 - TGTGCCAGCAGCTCGGGACTAAAGGAGACCCAGTACTTC CASSSGLKETQYF
TRBD2 TRBJ2-7 TRBV11-2 - TGTGCCAGCAGTTTAGCGGGAGGGGGTTACGAGCAGTACTTC CASSLAGGGYEQYF
TRBD1 TRBJ1-2 TRBV5-4 - TGTGCCAGCAGCTTTGACAGGGGGCATGGCTACACCTTC CASSFDRGHGYTF
- TRBJ2-3 TRBV18 - TGTGCCAGCGAGGGAACCAGGGGAGATACGCAGTATTTT CASEGTRGDTQYF
- TRBJ1-2 TRBV19 - TGTGCCAGTAGTATATCCCACAGGTCCTCCTATGGCTACACCTTC CASSISHRSSYGYTF
- TRBJ2-2 TRBV19 - TGTGCCAGTAGTATAGATCGGGGGGCGTCCGGGGAGCTGTTTTTT CASSIDRGASGELFF
- TRBJ1-3 TRBV3-1/TRBV3-2 few TGTGCCAGCAGTCAATCAGGAAAAAACACCATATATTTT CASSQSGKNTIYF
- TRBJ1-2 TRBV9 - TGTGCCAGCAGCTCCTCGGGACATACGGATGGCTACACCTTC CASSSSGHTDGYTF
TRBD1 TRBJ1-4 TRBV2 - TGTGCCAGCTGCAGACAGGGGGATACTAATGAAAAACTGTTTTTT CASCRQGDTNEKLFF
TRBD1 TRBJ1-2 TRBV28 - TGTGCCAGCAGCTGGACAGGGACCCCTTATGGCTACACCTTC CASSWTGTPYGYTF
- TRBJ1-1 TRBV19 - TGTGCCAGTATGATCAGGGGCGGGCGCGATGAAGCTTTCTTT CASMIRGGRDEAFF
TRBD1 TRBJ1-2 TRBV28 - TGTGCCAGCAGTGAGGGACAGAACTATGGCTACACCTTC CASSEGQNYGYTF
TRBD1 TRBJ2-7 TRBV18 - TGTGCCAGCTCACCAGACATAGGACAGGGGACCTACGAGCAGTACTTC CASSPDIGQGTYEQYF
TRBD1 TRBJ2-3 TRBV5-4 - TGTGCCAGCAGCGCCGGACAGGGTAAAGATACGCAGTATTTT CASSAGQGKDTQYF
- TRBJ1-5 TRBV7-2 - TGTGCCAGCAGCTTAGGGAGGGTCAATCAGCCCCAGCATTTT CASSLGRVNQPQHF
TRBD2 TRBJ2-7 TRBV27 few TGTGCCAGCAGTTCCGGGACTAGCGGATCCTACGAGCAGTACTTC CASSSGTSGSYEQYF
- TRBJ1-5 TRBV7-2 - TGTGCCAGCAGCTCGCTGAGGGATCAGCCCCAGCATTTT CASSSLRDQPQHF